In this sample, the clone carrying this T cell receptor beta chain turned up many times. The antigen is undetermined. As handled by the study authors: A classifier for distant metastasis in papillary thyroid cancer was constructed using CDR3 differences observed across clinicopathological groups. With MiXCR, TCRdb called clones anew from the PCR reads. The V and J calls were not made by the authors but by TCRdb's processing. The sample consists of 43,000 or so clones, about 15% of them appearing once. With 10 bases removed from V and 8 bases from J, the gap between germline ends came to 20 bases. Germline CDR1 and CDR2: SGHAT and FQNNGV. The CDR3 totals 13 residues. Nobody among the patients had been given any treatment before thyroid surgery. These data are taken from a study of metastatic and nonmetastatic thyroid tumors. Looking at the study overall: Repertoires from malignant and benign thyroid patients were compared across blood and tumor or nodule tissue. Study results and limitations: Across blood and tumor, TCR beta diversity in malignant thyroid tumors was reportedly significantly higher than in benign nodules.

The gene calls are TRBV11-2 and TRBJ1-2; maybe TRBD1 (6 bases). Sequences were obtained from blood. The sequence was obtained from a female donor with papillary thyroid cancer or a benign thyroid nodule (not recorded which). Some clones in this sample may be carry-over from other donors' samples. CDR3 amino acids: CATARQEVTGYTF. The CDR3 DNA is TGTGCCACGGCGCGACAGGAAGTAACAGGCTACACCTTC.